The present T cell receptor (beta chain) was sequenced within a study of blood T cell repertoires in COVID-19. For the study at large: Samples representing acute and convalescent COVID-19 were sourced from the United States, Italy and Spain. T cells, B-cell-depleted T cells, or PBMCs supplied cDNA or gDNA.

As processed by the authors: Estimation of nucleated cell counts relied on the amplification of reference gene primers. Generated by immunoSEQ multiplex PCR, the TCRdb table keeps only in-frame clones and is missing some. V and J calls and clone size are those listed in that table; D and trimming were worked out from the DNA. The profile shows about 210,000 clones, 88% of them singletons. V was pared by 7 bases and J by 3 bases, with 13 bases between. The CDR3 totals 14 residues. Germline V gene lookup returns CDR1 MNHNY and CDR2 SVGAGI (reference sequence). The rearrangement uses TRBV6-6 and TRBJ1-5, with D maybe TRBD1 (5 bases). This clonotype was sampled from a man in his forties with acute or convalescent COVID-19. Sequencing was carried out using peripheral blood. The CDR3 sequence: CASTQGVLNQPQHF. Here the CDR3 DNA reads TGTGCCAGCACCCAGGGCGTCCTCAATCAGCCCCAGCATTTT.